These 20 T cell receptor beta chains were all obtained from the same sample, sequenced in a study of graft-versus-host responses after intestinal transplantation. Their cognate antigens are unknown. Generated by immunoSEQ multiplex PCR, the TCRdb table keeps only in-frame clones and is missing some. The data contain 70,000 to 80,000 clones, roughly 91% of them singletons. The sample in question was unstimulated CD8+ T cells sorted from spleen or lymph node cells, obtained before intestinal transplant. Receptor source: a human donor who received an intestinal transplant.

The CDR3 loop is CASSAPGTGDNEQFF. The CDR3 nucleotides read TGTGCCAGCAGCGCCCCCGGGACTGGAGACAATGAGCAGTTCTTC. V gene TRBV11-1 combines with J gene TRBJ2-1, with a weak D call TRBD2 (6 bases). Germline V gene lookup returns CDR1 SGHAT and CDR2 FQDESV (reference sequence). Trimming removed 5 bases at V and 5 bases at J, with 16 bases between. The CDR3 consists of 15 residues.

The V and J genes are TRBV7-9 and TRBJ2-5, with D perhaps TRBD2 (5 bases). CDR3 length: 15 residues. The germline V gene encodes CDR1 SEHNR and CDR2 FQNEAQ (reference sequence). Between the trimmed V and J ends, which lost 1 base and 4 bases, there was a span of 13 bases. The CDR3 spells CASSLGGLGLETQYF. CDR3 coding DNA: TGTGCCAGCAGCTTAGGCGGGCTCGGGCTAGAGACCCAGTACTTC.

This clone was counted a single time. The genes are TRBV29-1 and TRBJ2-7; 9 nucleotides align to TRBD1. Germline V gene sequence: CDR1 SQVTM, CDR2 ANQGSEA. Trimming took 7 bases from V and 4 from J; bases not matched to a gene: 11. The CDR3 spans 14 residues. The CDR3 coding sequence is TGCAGCGCCAAACCGGGGACAGGGTCGTACGAGCAGTACTTC. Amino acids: CSAKPGTGSYEQYF.

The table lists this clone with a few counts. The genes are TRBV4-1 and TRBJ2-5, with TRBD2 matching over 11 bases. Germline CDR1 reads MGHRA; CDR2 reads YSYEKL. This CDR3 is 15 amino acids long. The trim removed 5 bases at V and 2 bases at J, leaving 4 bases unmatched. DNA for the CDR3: TGCGCCAGCAGCAAGAGACTAGCGGGGCAAGAGACCCAGTACTTC. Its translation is CASSKRLAGQETQYF.

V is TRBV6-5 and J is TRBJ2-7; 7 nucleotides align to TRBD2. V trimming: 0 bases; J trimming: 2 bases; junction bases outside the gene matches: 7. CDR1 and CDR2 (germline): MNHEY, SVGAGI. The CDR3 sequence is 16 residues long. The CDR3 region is CASSYSSAGVTYEQYF. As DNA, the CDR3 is TGTGCCAGCAGTTACTCATCGGCGGGAGTCACCTACGAGCAGTACTTC.

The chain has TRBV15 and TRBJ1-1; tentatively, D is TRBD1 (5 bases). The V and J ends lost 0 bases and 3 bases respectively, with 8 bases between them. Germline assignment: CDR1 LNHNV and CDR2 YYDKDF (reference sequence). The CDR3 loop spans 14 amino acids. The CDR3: CATSRDRGDTEAFF. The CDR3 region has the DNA TGTGCCACCAGCAGAGATAGGGGCGACACTGAAGCTTTCTTT.

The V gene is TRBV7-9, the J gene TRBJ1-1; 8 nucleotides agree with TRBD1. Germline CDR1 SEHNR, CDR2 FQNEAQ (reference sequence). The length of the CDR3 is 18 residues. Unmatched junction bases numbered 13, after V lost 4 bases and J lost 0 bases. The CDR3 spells CASSSLTGATFMNTEAFF. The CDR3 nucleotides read TGTGCCAGCAGCTCCCTGACAGGGGCGACATTCATGAACACTGAAGCTTTCTTT.

The CDR3 is CASSVGDRGHQETQYF. CDR3 DNA sequence: TGTGCCAGCAGCGTAGGGGACAGAGGCCATCAAGAGACCCAGTACTTC. This sequence joins TRBV9 and TRBJ2-5; TRBD1 aligns across 7 bases. The germline gives CDR1 SGDLS, CDR2 YYNGEE. After removal of 0 bases from V and 2 bases from J, the junction contained 7 bases not matched to a gene. The CDR3 consists of 16 residues.

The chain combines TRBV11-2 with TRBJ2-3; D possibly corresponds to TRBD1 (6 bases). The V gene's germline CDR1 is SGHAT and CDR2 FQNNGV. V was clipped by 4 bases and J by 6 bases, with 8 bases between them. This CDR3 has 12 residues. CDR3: CASSSTGDTQYF. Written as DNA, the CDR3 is TGTGCCAGCAGCTCCACAGGGGATACGCAGTATTTT.

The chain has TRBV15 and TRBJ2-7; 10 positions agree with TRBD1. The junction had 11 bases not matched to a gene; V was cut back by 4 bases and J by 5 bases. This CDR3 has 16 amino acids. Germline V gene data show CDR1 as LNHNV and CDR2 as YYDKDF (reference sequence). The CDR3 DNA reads TGTGCCACCAGCAAACCGAGACAGGGGGCCAGGCACGAGCAGTACTTC. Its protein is CATSKPRQGARHEQYF.

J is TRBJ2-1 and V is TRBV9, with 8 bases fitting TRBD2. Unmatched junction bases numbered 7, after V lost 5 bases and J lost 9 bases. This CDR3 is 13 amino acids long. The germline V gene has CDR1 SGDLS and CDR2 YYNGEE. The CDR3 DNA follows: TGTGCCAGCAGTTCGGGGGGGTGGGGTGAGCAGTTCTTC. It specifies CASSSGGWGEQFF.

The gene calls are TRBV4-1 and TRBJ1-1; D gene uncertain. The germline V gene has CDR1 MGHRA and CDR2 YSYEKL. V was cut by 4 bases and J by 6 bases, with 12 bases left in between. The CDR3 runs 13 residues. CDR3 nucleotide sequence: TGCGCCAGCAGCCCAGCAGGACTGGCTGAAGCTTTCTTT. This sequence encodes CASSPAGLAEAFF.

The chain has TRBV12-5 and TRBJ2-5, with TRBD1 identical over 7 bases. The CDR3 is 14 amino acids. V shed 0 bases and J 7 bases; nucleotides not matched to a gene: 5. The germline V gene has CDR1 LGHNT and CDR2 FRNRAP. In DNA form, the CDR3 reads TGTGCTAGTGGTTTGGTACAGGGGATGGGGACCCAGTACTTC. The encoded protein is CASGLVQGMGTQYF.

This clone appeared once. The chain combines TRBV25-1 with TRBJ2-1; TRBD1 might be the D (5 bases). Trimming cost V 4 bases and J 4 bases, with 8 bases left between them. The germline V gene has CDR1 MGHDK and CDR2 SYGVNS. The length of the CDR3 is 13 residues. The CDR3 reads CASSGGGYNEQFF. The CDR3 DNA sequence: TGTGCCAGCAGTGGGGGCGGATACAATGAGCAGTTCTTC.

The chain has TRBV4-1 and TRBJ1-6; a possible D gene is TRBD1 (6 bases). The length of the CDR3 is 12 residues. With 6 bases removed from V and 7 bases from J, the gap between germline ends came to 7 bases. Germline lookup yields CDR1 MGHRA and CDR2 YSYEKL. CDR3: CASRQGNSPLHF. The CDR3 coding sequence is TGCGCCAGCAGACAGGGAAATTCACCCCTCCACTTT.

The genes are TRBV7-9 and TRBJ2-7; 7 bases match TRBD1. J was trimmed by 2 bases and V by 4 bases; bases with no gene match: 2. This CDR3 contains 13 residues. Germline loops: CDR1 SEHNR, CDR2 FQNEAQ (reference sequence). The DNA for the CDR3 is TGTGCCAGCAGCTGGGACAGTACCTACGAGCAGTACTTC. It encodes CASSWDSTYEQYF.

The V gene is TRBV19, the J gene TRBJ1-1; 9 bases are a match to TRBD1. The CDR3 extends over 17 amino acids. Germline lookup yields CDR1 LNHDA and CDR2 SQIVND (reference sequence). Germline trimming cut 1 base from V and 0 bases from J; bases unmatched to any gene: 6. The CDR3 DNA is TGTGCCAGTAGTATAGGGACAGGGGCCCTGATGAACACTGAAGCTTTCTTT. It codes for CASSIGTGALMNTEAFF.

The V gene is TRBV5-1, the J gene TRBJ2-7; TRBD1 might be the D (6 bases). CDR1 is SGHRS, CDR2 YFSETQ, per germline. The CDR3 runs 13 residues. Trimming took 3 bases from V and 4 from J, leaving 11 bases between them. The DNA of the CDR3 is TGCGCCAGCAGCTCAGGCAGGGGTTACGAGCAGTACTTC. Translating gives CASSSGRGYEQYF.

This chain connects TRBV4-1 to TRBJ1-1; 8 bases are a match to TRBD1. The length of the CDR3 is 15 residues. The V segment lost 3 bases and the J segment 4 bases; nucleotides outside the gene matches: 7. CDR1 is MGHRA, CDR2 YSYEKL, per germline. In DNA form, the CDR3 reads TGCGCCAGCAGCCAGAACAGGGGGGCGGCCACTGAAGCTTTCTTT. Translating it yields CASSQNRGAATEAFF.

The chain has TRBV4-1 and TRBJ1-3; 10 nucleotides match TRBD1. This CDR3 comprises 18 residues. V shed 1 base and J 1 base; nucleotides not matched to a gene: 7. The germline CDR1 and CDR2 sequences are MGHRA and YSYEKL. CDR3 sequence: CASSQATGGAWSGNTIYF. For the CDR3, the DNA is TGCGCCAGCAGCCAAGCGACAGGGGGCGCATGGTCTGGAAACACCATATATTTT.